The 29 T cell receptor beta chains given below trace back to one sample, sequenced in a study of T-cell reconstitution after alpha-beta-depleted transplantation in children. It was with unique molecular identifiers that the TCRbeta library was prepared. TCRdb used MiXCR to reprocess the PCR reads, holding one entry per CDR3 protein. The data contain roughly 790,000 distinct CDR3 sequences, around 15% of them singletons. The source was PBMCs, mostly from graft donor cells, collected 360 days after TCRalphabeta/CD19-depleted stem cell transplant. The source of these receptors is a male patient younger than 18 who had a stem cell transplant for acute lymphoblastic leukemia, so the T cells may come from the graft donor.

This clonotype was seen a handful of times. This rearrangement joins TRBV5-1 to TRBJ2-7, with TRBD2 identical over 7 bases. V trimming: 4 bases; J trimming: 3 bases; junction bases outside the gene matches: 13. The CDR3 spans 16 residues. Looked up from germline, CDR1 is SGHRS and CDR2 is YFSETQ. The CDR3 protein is CASSAQLAHDGYEQYF. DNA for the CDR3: TGCGCCAGCAGCGCGCAACTAGCGCATGACGGCTACGAGCAGTACTTC. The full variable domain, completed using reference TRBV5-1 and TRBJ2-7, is KAGVTQTPRYLIKTRGQQVTLSCSPISGHRSVSWYQQTPGQGLQFLFEYFSETQRNKGNFPGRFSGRQFSNSRSEMNVSTLELGDSALYLCASSAQLAHDGYEQYFGPGTRLTVT.

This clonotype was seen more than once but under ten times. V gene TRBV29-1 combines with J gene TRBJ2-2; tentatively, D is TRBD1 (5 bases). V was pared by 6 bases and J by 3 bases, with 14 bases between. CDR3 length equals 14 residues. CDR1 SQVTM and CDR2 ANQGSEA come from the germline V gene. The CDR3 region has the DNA TGCAGCGTGTCCCAGGGTTTAGACACCGGGGAGCTGTTTTTT. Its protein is CSVSQGLDTGELFF.

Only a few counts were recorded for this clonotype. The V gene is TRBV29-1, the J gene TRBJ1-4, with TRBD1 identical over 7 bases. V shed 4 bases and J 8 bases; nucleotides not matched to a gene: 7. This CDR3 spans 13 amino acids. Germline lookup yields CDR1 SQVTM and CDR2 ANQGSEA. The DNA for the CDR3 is TGCAGCGTTGTATTATGGACAGGAGAAAAACTGTTTTTT. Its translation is CSVVLWTGEKLFF. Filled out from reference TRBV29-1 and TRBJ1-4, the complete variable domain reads SAVISQKPSRDICQRGTSLTIQCQVDSQVTMMFWYRQQPGQSLTLIATANQGSEATYESGFVIDKFPISRPNLTFSTLTVSNMSPEDSSIYLCSVVLWTGEKLFFGSGTQLSVL.

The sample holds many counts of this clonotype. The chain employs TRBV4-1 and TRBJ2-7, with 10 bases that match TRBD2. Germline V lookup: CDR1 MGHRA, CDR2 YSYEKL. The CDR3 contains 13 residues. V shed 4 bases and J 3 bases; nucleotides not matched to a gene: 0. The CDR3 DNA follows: TGCGCCAGCAGCCGGACTAGCGGCTACGAGCAGTACTTC. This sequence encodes CASSRTSGYEQYF.

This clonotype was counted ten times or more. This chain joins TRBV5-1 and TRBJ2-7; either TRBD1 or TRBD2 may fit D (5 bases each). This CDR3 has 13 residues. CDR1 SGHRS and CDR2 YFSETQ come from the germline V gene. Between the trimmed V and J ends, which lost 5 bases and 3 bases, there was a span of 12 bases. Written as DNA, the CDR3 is TGCGCCAGCAGACGGGACCACGGCTACGAGCAGTACTTC. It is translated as CASRRDHGYEQYF.

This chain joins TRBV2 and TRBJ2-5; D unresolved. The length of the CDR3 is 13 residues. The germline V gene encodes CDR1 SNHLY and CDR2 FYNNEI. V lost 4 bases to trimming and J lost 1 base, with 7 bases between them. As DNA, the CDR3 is TGTGCCAGCAGTGGTCGGATCCAAGAGACCCAGTACTTC. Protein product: CASSGRIQETQYF.

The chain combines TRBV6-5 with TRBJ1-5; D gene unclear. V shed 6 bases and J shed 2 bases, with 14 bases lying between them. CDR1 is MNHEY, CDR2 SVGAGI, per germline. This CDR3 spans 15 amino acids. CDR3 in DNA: TGTGCCAGCAGCCCCTCAGCCCGTGGCAATCAGCCCCAGCATTTT. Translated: CASSPSARGNQPQHF.

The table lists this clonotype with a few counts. The CDR3 sequence: CASSYTGTGGNEQFF. CDR3 nucleotides: TGTGCCAGCAGCTACACCGGGACAGGGGGCAATGAGCAGTTCTTC. The gene calls are TRBV5-4 and TRBJ2-1, with TRBD1 matching 11 bases. The germline CDR1 and CDR2 sequences are SGHNT and YYREEE (reference sequence). The CDR3 spans 15 residues. After removal of 3 bases from V and 6 bases from J, the junction contained 5 bases not matched to a gene.

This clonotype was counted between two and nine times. CDR3 region: CASSQVTRSSYNEQFF. CDR3 sequence (DNA): TGTGCCAGCAGCCAAGTGACCCGGAGCTCCTACAATGAGCAGTTCTTC. The rearrangement links TRBV14 to TRBJ2-1; D gene ambiguous. V was clipped by 1 base and J by 0 bases, with 10 bases between them. The V gene's germline CDR1 is SGHDN and CDR2 FVKESK. The CDR3 is 16 amino acids.

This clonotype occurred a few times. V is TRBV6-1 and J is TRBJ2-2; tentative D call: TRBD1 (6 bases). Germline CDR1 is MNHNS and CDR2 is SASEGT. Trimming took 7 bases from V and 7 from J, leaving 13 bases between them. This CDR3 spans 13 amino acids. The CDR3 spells CASNTGNHGELFF. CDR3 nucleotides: TGTGCCAGCAATACAGGGAACCACGGGGAGCTGTTTTTT.

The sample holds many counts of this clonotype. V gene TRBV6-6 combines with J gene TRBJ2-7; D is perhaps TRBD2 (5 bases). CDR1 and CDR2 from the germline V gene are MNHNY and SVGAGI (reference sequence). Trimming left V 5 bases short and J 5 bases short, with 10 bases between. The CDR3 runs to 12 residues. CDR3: CASSIKRDEQYF. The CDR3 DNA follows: TGTGCCAGCAGTATAAAGAGGGACGAGCAGTACTTC.

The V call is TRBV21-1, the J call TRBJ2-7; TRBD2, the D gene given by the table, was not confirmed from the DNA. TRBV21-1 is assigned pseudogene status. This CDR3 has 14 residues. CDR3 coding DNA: TGTGCCAGCAACCAAGCTGGGAGAAGCTACGAGCAGTACTTC. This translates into CASNQAGRSYEQYF.

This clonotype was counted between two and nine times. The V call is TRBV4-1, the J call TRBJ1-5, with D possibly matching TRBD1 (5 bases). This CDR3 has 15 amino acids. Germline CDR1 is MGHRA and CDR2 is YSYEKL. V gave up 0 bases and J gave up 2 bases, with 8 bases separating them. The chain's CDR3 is CASSQEQGGNQPQHF. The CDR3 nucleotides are TGCGCCAGCAGCCAAGAGCAGGGAGGCAATCAGCCCCAGCATTTT.

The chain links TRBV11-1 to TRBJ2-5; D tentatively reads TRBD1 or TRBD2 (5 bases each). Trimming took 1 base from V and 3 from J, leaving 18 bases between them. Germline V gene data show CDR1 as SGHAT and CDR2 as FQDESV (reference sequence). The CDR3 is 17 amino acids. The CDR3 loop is CASSLGGLGQKKETQYF. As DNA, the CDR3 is TGTGCCAGCAGCTTAGGCGGGTTGGGGCAGAAAAAAGAGACCCAGTACTTC.

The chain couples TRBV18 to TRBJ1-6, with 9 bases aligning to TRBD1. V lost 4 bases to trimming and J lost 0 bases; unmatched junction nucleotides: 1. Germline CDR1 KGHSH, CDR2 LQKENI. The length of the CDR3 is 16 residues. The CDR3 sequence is CASSRQGVSYNSPLHF. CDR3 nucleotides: TGTGCCAGCTCACGACAGGGGGTCTCCTATAATTCACCCCTCCACTTT. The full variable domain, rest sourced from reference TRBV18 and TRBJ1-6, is NAGVMQNPRHLVRRRGQEARLRCSPMKGHSHVYWYRQLPEEGLKFMVYLQKENIIDESGMPKERFSAEFPKEGPSILRIQQVVRGDSAAYFCASSRQGVSYNSPLHFGNGTRLTVT.

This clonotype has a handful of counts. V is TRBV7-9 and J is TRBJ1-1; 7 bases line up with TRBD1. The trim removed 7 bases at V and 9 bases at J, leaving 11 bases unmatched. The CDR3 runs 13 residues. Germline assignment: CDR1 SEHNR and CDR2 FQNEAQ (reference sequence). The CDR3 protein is CASTGTGDKKAFF. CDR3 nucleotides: TGTGCCAGCACGGGAACAGGGGACAAGAAAGCTTTCTTT.

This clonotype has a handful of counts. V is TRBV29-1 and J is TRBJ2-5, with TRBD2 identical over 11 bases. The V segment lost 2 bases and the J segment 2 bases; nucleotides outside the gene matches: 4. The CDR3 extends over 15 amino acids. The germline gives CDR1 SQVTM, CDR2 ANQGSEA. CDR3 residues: CSVEISGRAQETQYF. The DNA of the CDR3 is TGCAGCGTTGAAATTAGCGGGAGGGCTCAAGAGACCCAGTACTTC.

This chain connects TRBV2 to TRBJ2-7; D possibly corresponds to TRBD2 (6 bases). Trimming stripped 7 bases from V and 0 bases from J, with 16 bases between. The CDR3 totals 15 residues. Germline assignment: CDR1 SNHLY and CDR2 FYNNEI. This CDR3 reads CASNGPRRGSYEQYF. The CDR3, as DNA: TGTGCCAGCAACGGCCCTCGGCGGGGCTCCTACGAGCAGTACTTC.

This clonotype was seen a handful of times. CDR3 nucleotides: TGCGCCAGCAGCTTCCCCAGACTAGCGATCTCCAATGAGCAGTTCTTC. As protein: CASSFPRLAISNEQFF. The V gene is TRBV5-1, the J gene TRBJ2-1; 8 nucleotides line up with TRBD2. Trimming at V came to 2 bases and at J to 6 bases, leaving 10 bases not matched to a gene. CDR1 is SGHRS and CDR2 is YFSETQ in the germline V gene. This CDR3 comprises 16 residues.

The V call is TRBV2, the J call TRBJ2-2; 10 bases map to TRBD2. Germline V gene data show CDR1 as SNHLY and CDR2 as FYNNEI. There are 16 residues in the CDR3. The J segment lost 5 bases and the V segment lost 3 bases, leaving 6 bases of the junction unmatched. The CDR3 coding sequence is TGTGCCAGCAGTGAGGAAGCGGGAGGGATTACCGGGGAGCTGTTTTTT. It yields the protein CASSEEAGGITGELFF. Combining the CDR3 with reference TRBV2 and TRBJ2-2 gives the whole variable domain EPEVTQTPSHQVTQMGQEVILRCVPISNHLYFYWYRQILGQKVEFLVSFYNNEISEKSEIFDDQFSVERPDGSNFTLKIRSTKLEDSAMYFCASSEEAGGITGELFFGEGSRLTVL.

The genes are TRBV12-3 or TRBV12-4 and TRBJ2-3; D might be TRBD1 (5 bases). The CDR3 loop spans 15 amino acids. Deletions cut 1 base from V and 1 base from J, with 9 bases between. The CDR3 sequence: CASSLEGPGTDTQYF. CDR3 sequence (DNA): TGTGCCAGCAGTTTAGAGGGGCCGGGCACAGATACGCAGTATTTT.

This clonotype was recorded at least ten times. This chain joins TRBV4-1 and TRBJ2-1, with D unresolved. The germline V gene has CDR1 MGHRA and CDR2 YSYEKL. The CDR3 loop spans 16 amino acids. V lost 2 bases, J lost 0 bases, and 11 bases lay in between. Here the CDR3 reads CASSQFLQSSYNEQFF. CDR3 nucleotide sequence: TGCGCCAGCAGCCAATTTCTGCAGAGCTCCTACAATGAGCAGTTCTTC.

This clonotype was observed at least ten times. The CDR3 reads CASSIPDRAWLSYEQYF. CDR3 DNA: TGTGCCAGCAGCATTCCCGACAGAGCATGGCTCTCCTACGAGCAGTACTTC. The chain recombines TRBV7-8 with TRBJ2-7; weak D call: TRBD1 (5 bases). Germline V CDR1 and CDR2: SGHVS, FQNEAQ. The CDR3 covers 17 residues. Trimming cost V 5 bases and J 0 bases, with 20 bases left between them.

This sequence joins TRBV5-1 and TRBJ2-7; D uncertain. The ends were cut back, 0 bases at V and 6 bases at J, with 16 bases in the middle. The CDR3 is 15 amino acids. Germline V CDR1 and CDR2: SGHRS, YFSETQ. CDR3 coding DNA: TGCGCCAGCAGCTTGGCCAATCGGGCGGCCTCCGAGCAGTACTTC. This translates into CASSLANRAASEQYF.

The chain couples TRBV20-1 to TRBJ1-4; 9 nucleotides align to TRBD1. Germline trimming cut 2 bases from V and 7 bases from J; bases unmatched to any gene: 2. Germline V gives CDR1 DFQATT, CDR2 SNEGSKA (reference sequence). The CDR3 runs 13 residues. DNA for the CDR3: TGCAGTGCTAGACGGGACAGGGTTGAAAAACTGTTTTTT. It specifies CSARRDRVEKLFF.

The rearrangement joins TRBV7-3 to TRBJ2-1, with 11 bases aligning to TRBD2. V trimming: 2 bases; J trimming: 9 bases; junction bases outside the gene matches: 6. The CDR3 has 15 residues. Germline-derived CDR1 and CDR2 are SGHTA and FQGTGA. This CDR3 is CASSLEWLAGGEQFF. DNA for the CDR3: TGTGCCAGCAGCTTAGAGTGGCTAGCGGGAGGTGAGCAGTTCTTC.

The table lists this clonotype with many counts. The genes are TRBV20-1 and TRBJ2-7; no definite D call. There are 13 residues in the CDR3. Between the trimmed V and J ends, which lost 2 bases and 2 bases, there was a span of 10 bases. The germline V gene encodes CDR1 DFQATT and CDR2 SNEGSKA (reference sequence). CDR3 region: CSARLSSPYEQYF. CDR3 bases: TGCAGTGCTAGATTGTCCAGTCCCTACGAGCAGTACTTC.

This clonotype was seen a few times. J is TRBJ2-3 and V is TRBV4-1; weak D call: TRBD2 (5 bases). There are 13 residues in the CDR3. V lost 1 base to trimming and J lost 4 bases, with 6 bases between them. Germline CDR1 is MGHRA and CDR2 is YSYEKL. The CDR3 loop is CASSQVSADTQYF. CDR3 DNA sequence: TGCGCCAGCAGCCAAGTTAGCGCAGATACGCAGTATTTT.

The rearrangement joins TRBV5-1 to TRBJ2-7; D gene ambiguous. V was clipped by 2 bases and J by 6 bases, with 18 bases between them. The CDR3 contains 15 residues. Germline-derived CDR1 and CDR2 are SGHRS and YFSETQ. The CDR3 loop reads CASSFNAEGFAEQYF. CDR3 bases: TGCGCCAGCAGCTTTAACGCTGAAGGATTCGCCGAGCAGTACTTC.